This T cell receptor beta chain emerged from a study of T cell responses to AZD1222 COVID-19 vaccine. Study as a whole: Researchers grouped second doses given at about 4 or about 12 weeks into one pool.

The germline gives CDR1 WSHSY, CDR2 SAAADI. The ends lost 10 bases at V and 3 bases at J; junction bases unmatched: 16. The CDR3 is 16 residues long. Method: immunoSEQ multiplex PCR; TCRdb's copy keeps in-frame clones and lacks some. This table has tens of thousands of clones, more than 75% appearing once. Findings and caveats of the study: Seropositive at baseline were only six AZD1222 recipients. In a largely white British group with more females than males, clonal diversity was possibly underestimated. Only after the peak T cell response were repertoires sampled.

Remarks on this clone: The antigen remains unidentified.

Here the sequenced sample was peripheral blood, taken on day 0 of AZD1222 vaccination. This TCR was recovered from an adult in good health. The chain uses TRBV10-2 and TRBJ2-3, with TRBD1 identical over 7 bases. The CDR3 here is CATRRGQRPPTDTQYF. The CDR3 DNA reads as TGCGCCACCCGACGGGGACAGCGGCCCCCGACAGATACGCAGTATTTT.